This T cell receptor beta chain stems from a study of T-cell memory formation after mild COVID-19. Broader study findings: Clones that contracted from day 15 to 85 were balanced CD4/CD8, while later expanders leaned CD4+. Researchers found some responding clones in pre-infection memory, a sign that cross-reactive memory joined.

V dropped 0 bases and J dropped 2; count of bases not matched to a gene: 10. The CDR3 extends over 17 amino acids. Germline CDR1 reads DFQATT; CDR2 reads SNEGSKA (reference sequence). As regards this clonotype: Its antigen remains unknown.

TCRdb fed the 5' RACE reads into MiXCR, producing one record per CDR3 protein. The table shows roughly 100,000 distinct CDR3 sequences, with over 10% occurring only once. The receptor comes from an adult woman who had mild COVID-19 (a few samples of this study predate the infection). Cell type and time point are not known. The rearrangement joins TRBV20-1 to TRBJ2-7, with TRBD1 matching 10 bases. Sequencing was carried out using PBMCs or a T cell subset sorted from them (not recorded which). Here the CDR3 DNA reads TGCAGTGCTAGAGACAATCCGGGACAGGGGTTGACCTACGAGCAGTACTTC. This gives the protein CSARDNPGQGLTYEQYF.